Following are 15 T cell receptor beta chains from one sample sequenced in a study of spatial heterogeneity in lung cancer. Time point here: sample taken at primary tumor resection. One entry per CDR3 protein results from TCRdb running MiXCR on the 5' RACE reads. The table records about 1,600 distinct CDR3 sequences, 5% to 6% of them present only once. The starting material was normal lung tissue next to the tumor, obtained at surgery. Receptors originate from a female donor with early-stage non-small cell lung cancer.

This clonotype was seen at least ten times. A much larger clone sits a single nucleotide away, making a read error possible. The chain links TRBV12-3 or TRBV12-4 to TRBJ2-5; 10 bases match TRBD2. The V segment lost 7 bases and the J segment 5 bases; nucleotides outside the gene matches: 10. This CDR3 spans 15 amino acids. DNA of the CDR3: TGTGCCAGCACTTCGGCTAGCGGGGGAGGTGAGACCCAGTACTTC. It codes for CASTSASGGGETQYF.

This clonotype is labeled large. The rearrangement joins TRBV5-1 to TRBJ2-3; D is undetermined. Germline CDR1 reads SGHRS; CDR2 reads YFSETQ. This CDR3 contains 15 residues. V was cut by 5 bases and J by 2 bases, with 15 bases left in between. The CDR3 region has the DNA TGCGCCAGCAGTGGTAGTTGGGGAAACACAGATACGCAGTATTTT. The encoded protein is CASSGSWGNTDTQYF.

This clonotype is labeled medium-sized (0.01 to 0.1%). No DNA is shown, since the ends of the CDR3 on it are uncertain; the CDR3 is the one TCRdb lists. V and J are TRBV7-2 and TRBJ2-4; TRBD2, the table's D call, was not compared with the DNA. Including both end residues, the CDR3 is 16 amino acids long. Germline V CDR1 and CDR2: SGHTA, FQGNSA. The CDR3 here is CASSLWPGVAGGSKYF.

This clonotype is deemed medium-sized. The chain recombines TRBV18 with TRBJ2-4, with a tentative D call TRBD1 (5 bases). CDR1 is KGHSH, CDR2 LQKENI, per germline. V lost 0 bases and J 8 bases, leaving 17 bases between the germline ends. The CDR3 extends over 16 amino acids. The CDR3 DNA follows: TGTGCCAGCTCACCACCAGTCAGGGCCGACGTACACATTCAGTACTTC. Amino acids: CASSPPVRADVHIQYF.

This clonotype was counted many times. The rearrangement links TRBV3-1 to TRBJ1-4; 11 nucleotides align to TRBD1. This CDR3 has 15 amino acids. V was pared by 1 base and J by 7 bases, with 2 bases of the junction left unmatched. The V gene's germline CDR1 is LGHDT and CDR2 YNNKEL (reference sequence). CDR3 region: CASSQAGTGGEKLFF. In DNA, the CDR3 is TGTGCCAGCAGCCAAGCCGGGACAGGGGGTGAAAAACTGTTTTTT.

This clonotype occurred many times. The chain uses TRBV20-1 and TRBJ1-6; TRBD1 is a possible D gene (5 bases). With 0 bases removed from V and 10 bases from J, the gap between germline ends came to 16 bases. The CDR3 runs 15 residues. Per the germline V gene, CDR1 is DFQATT and CDR2 is SNEGSKA (reference sequence). CDR3: CSARDKGEPGSPLHF. The CDR3 region has the DNA TGCAGTGCTAGAGATAAAGGGGAACCCGGCTCACCCCTCCACTTT.

By share of the sample, this clonotype is medium-sized. The chain has TRBV21-1 and TRBJ1-5; the table calls TRBD1, which could not be checked here. TRBV21-1 is designated a pseudogene. The CDR3 is 18 amino acids. Here the CDR3 reads CASSKEPNTPRQAVLAAF. The CDR3 region has the DNA TGTGCCAGCAGCAAAGAGCCTAACACCCCTAGACAGGCCGTATTAGCCGCATTT.

This clonotype is large by share. The chain employs TRBV9 and TRBJ1-6; D unclear. With 1 base removed from V and 7 bases from J, the gap between germline ends came to 12 bases. CDR3 length equals 15 residues. CDR1 and CDR2 (germline): SGDLS, YYNGEE. The CDR3 DNA reads TGTGCCAGCAGCGTACGGCAAATCGGAAATTCACCCCTCCACTTT. The encoded protein is CASSVRQIGNSPLHF.

This clonotype ranks as large. The V call is TRBV18, the J call TRBJ2-2; D remains unclear. The V and J ends lost 2 bases and 5 bases respectively, with 6 bases between them. CDR1 and CDR2 from the germline V gene are KGHSH and LQKENI. This CDR3 region has 13 residues. The CDR3 loop is CASSPGPTGELFF. The CDR3 DNA follows: TGTGCCAGCTCACCAGGTCCGACCGGGGAGCTGTTTTTT.

This clonotype is termed medium-sized. The chain carries TRBV7-7 and TRBJ2-2; a possible D gene is TRBD2 (5 bases). The CDR3 is 14 residues long. The ends were cut back, 4 bases at V and 8 bases at J, with 14 bases in the middle. Germline V CDR1 and CDR2: SSHAT, FNYEAQ (reference sequence). The CDR3 DNA reads as TGTGCCAGCAGCTCCCTCACGGGCGGGGGGGAGCTGTTTTTT. It specifies CASSSLTGGGELFF.

The rearrangement uses TRBV5-8 and TRBJ1-3, with no clear D. This CDR3 is 14 amino acids long. Germline V gives CDR1 SGHTS, CDR2 YDEGEE. V dropped 5 bases and J dropped 5 bases, with 14 bases sitting between them. This chain's CDR3 is CASSSRAGRNTIYF. Written as DNA, the CDR3 is TGTGCCAGCAGTTCAAGGGCAGGAAGAAACACCATATATTTT. Full variable domain (outside the CDR3, taken from reference TRBV5-8 and TRBJ1-3): EAGVTQSPTHLIKTRGQQATLRCSPISGHTSVYWYQQALGLGLQFLLWYDEGEERNRGNFPPRFSGRQFPNYSSELNVNALELEDSALYLCASSSRAGRNTIYFGEGSWLTVV.

This clonotype was recorded at least ten times. The rearrangement uses TRBV7-9 and TRBJ2-6; no clear D gene. The CDR3 runs 13 residues. The V and J ends lost 5 bases and 1 base respectively, with 3 bases between them. Germline V gives CDR1 SEHNR, CDR2 FQNEAQ (reference sequence). The CDR3: CASSESGANVLTF. CDR3 DNA sequence: TGTGCCAGCAGCGAATCTGGGGCCAACGTCCTGACTTTC.

This chain connects TRBV2 to TRBJ1-5, with unresolved D. With 3 bases removed from V and 3 bases from J, the gap between germline ends came to 6 bases. Germline V gene data show CDR1 as SNHLY and CDR2 as FYNNEI. The CDR3 is made up of 13 amino acids. Written as DNA, the CDR3 is TGTGCCAGCAGTGAGGCGGTCAATCAGCCCCAGCATTTT. Translating it yields CASSEAVNQPQHF.

The table lists this clonotype with many counts. This chain uses TRBV19 with TRBJ1-2; D perhaps matches TRBD1 (5 bases). V lost 10 bases and J 6 bases, leaving 15 bases between the germline ends. From germline, CDR1 is LNHDA and CDR2 SQIVND (reference sequence). This CDR3 comprises 12 residues. For the CDR3, the DNA is TGTGCCACACACGGGGCAGGCCATGGCTACACCTTC. This translates into CATHGAGHGYTF.

By share, this clonotype ranks as medium-sized. V is TRBV28 and J is TRBJ2-2; no definite D call. V was cut by 6 bases and J by 6 bases, with 8 bases left in between. Germline V gene sequence: CDR1 MDHEN, CDR2 SYDVKM. The CDR3 totals 12 residues. DNA of the CDR3: TGTGCCAGCAGGATCGCCCCCGGGGAGCTGTTTTTT. This codes for CASRIAPGELFF.